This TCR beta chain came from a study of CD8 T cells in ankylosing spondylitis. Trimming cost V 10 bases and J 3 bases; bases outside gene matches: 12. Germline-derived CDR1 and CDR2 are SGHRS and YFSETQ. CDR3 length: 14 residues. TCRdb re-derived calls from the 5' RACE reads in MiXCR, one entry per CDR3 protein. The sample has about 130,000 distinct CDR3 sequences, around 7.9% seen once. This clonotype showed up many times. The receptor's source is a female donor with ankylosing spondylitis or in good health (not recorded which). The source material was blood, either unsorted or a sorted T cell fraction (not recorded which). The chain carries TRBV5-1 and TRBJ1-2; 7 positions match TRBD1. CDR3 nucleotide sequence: TGCGCCGGGTCGACAGGGCCGGACGACTATGGCTACACCTTC. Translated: CAGSTGPDDYGYTF.